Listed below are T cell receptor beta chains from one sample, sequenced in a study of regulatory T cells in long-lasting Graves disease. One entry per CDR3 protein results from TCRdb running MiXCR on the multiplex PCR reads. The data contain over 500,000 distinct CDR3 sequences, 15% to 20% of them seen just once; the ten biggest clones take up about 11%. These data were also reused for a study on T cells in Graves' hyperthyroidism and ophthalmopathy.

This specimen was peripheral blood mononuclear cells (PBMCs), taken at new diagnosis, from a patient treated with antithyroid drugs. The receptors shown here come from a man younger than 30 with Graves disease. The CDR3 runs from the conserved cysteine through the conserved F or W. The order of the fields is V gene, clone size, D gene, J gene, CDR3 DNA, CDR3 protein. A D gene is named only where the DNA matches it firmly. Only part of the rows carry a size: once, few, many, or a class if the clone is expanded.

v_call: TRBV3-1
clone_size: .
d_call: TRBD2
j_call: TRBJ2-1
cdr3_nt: TGTGCCAGCAGCCTAGCGGGAGGCATTCACGGTGAGCAGTTCTTC
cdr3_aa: CASSLAGGIHGEQFF

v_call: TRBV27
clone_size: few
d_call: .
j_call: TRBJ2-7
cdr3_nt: TGTGCCAGCGGGGGAGGTCGGACCAGCTCCTACGAGCAGTACTTC
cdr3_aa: CASGGGRTSSYEQYF

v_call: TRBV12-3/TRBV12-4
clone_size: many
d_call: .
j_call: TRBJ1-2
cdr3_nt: TGTGCCAGCAGTCTTCAGTTAGCAGGGGGCTACACCTTC
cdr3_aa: CASSLQLAGGYTF

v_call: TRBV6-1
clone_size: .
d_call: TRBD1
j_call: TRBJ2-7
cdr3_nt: TGTGCCAGCACTGGGACAGGGGAATTCGGGTACGAGCAGTACTTC
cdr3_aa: CASTGTGEFGYEQYF

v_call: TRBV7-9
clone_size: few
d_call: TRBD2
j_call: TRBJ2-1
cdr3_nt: TGTGCCAGCGGCTCCGCAGGTGGTAGCGGGCCTCTTCGAAGCGAGCAGTTCTTC
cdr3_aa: CASGSAGGSGPLRSEQFF

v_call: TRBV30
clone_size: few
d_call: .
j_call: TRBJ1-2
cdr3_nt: TGTGCCTGGAGTGTATTAGTTCTTGACCCGGACGACTATGGCTACACCTTC
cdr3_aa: CAWSVLVLDPDDYGYTF

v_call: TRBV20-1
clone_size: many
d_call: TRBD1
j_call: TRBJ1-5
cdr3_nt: TGCAGTGCCCACGGGGGACAGACTGTTAATCAGCCCCAGCATTTT
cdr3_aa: CSAHGGQTVNQPQHF

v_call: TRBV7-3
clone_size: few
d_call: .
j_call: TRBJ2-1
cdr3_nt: TGTGCCAGCAGCTTAACGTTTGGGCGGCTCTCCTACAATGAGCAGTTCTTC
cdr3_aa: CASSLTFGRLSYNEQFF

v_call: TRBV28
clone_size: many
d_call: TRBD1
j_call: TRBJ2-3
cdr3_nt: TGTGCCAGCACTAAAGGCAGGGGGCCCCTTAGCACAGATACGCAGTATTTT
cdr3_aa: CASTKGRGPLSTDTQYF

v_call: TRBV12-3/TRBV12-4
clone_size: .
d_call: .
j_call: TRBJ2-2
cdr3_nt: TGTGCCAGCAGGCCGACCACCGGGGAGCCGTTTTTT
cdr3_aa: CASRPTTGEPFF

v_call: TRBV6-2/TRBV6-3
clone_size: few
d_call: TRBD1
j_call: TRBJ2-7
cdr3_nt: TGTGCCAGCAGTTACTCACAGGGGGCTTACGAGCAGTACTTC
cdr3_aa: CASSYSQGAYEQYF

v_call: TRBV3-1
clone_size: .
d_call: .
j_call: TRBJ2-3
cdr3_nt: TGTGCCAGCAGCCATGGACAGCGCAATCAGCCCCAGTATTTT
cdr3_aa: CASSHGQRNQPQYF

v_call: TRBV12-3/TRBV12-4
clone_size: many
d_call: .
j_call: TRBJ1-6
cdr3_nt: TGTGCCAGCAGTCAGAACTATCTCGGTTCACCCCTCCACTTT
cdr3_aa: CASSQNYLGSPLHF

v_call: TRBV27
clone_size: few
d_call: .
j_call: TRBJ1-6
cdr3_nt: TGTGCCAGCAGTTTATTGGGGGGTGTGCTTTCACCCCTCCACTTT
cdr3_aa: CASSLLGGVLSPLHF

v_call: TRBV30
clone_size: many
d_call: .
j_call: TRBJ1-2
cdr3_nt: TGTGCCTGGAAAATTACCCCGGCTGGACCGGGTGGCTACACCTTC
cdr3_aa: CAWKITPAGPGGYTF

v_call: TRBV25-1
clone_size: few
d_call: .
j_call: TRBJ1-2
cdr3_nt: TGTGCCAGCAGTGAATTGGGATATGGCTACACCTTC
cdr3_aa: CASSELGYGYTF

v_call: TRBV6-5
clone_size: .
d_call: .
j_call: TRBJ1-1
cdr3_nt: TGTGCCAGCAGTTACAGGGACCCAGCCGCTTTCTTT
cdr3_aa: CASSYRDPAAFF

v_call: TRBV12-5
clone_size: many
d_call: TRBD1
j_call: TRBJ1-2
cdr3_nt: TGTGCTAGCTTACAGGGGCAGGATGGCTACACCTTC
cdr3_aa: CASLQGQDGYTF

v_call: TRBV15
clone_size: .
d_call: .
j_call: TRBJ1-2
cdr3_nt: TGTGCCACCAGCAGAGATTCGACAGGAGCCTATGGCTACACCTTC
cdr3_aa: CATSRDSTGAYGYTF

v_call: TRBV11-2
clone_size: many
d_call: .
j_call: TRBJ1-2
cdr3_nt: TGTGCCAGCAGCCCCCGTCTCTGGGACGGCTGTACCTTC
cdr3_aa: CASSPRLWDGCTF

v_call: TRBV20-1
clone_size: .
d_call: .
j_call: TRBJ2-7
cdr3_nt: TGCAGTGCCAGTTGGGTCCCAGAGTCAGAGCAGTACTTC
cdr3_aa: CSASWVPESEQYF

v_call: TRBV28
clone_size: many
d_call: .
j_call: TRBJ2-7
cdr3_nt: TGTGCCAGCAGTTTATTCGACAGCCCCTCCTACGAGCAGTACTTC
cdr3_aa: CASSLFDSPSYEQYF

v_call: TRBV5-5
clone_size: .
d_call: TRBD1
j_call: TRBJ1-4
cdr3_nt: TGTGCCAGCAGCTCGACCGGGACAGGGGGTGAAAAACTGTTTTTT
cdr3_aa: CASSSTGTGGEKLFF

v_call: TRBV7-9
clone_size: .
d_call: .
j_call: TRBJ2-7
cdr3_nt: TGTGCCAGCAGCTTAGATATTGGCGCCTACGAGCAGTACTTC
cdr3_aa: CASSLDIGAYEQYF